The rows below give T cell receptor beta chains drawn from one sample of a study of CD8+ T cells in alopecia areata. TCRdb's table, derived via immunoSEQ multiplex PCR, lists solely in-frame clones and lacks some. Here the sample spans over 100,000 clones, around 49% being singletons. The specimen was CD8+ T cells sorted from blood, collected at week 0. These receptors were taken from a human donor with alopecia areata. CDR3s include the opening cysteine and the closing phenylalanine or tryptophan.

>TRBV25-1|16|TRBJ2-6
CASSGPGPSGANVLTF
>TRBV9|17|TRBJ2-2
CASSVARQGESTGELFF
>TRBV27|11|TRBJ2-5
CASSLGETQYF
>TRBV2|12|TRBJ2-7
CASTGEIYEQYF
>TRBV7-9|13|TRBJ2-7
CASSLADSYEQYF
>TRBV4-1|16|TRBJ1-1
CASSQVGAGHNTEAFF
>TRBV29-1|10|TRBJ1-1
CSVVVAEAFF
>TRBV29-1|11|TRBJ2-7
CSALDSYEQYF
>TRBV29-1|11|TRBJ1-2
CSVEDNTGYTF
>TRBV27|17|TRBJ1-5
CASSLYGGGEGDQPQHF
>TRBV7-6|14|TRBJ1-1
CASSWDRGGTEAFF
>TRBV7-4|13|TRBJ2-5
CASSSGYQETQYF
>TRBV10-3|16|TRBJ2-7
CAISEEGERISYEQYF
>TRBV6-5|14|TRBJ1-5
CASSLDSSNQPQHF
>TRBV29-1|13|TRBJ2-3
CSVVRLDTDTQYF
>TRBV13|13|TRBJ1-4
CASSSRQFGKLFF
>TRBV5-1|16|TRBJ1-1
CASSSWTGRGDTEAFF
>TRBV29-1|13|TRBJ1-2
CSAEDRANYGYTF
>TRBV7-9|14|TRBJ2-7
CASSLAGYPYEQYF
>TRBV13|14|TRBJ2-6
CASSLGGGANVLTF
>TRBV5-6|15|TRBJ1-2
CASSLQGTPNYGYTF
>TRBV19|14|TRBJ2-1
CASSISPDVNEQFF
>TRBV6-5|14|TRBJ2-1
CASSYSEADNEQFF
>TRBV7-3|14|TRBJ2-2
CASSLRASAGELFF
>TRBV30|13|TRBJ1-2
CAWSVQGGVGYTF
>TRBV19|14|TRBJ1-1
CASSTGRPGAEAFF
>TRBV7-9|15|TRBJ1-2
CASSLRQGLNYGYTF
>TRBV6-5|13|TRBJ1-5
CASSYGFYTAQHF
>TRBV4-3|14|TRBJ1-6
CASSQGDDNSPLHF
>TRBV7-9|15|TRBJ1-1
CASSSPGRRDTEAFF
>TRBV13|13|TRBJ2-1
CASSPPGANEQFF
>TRBV27|14|TRBJ1-5
CASSLNGRDQPQHF
>TRBV6-1|17|TRBJ1-1
CASSVKDRGDSSREAFF
>TRBV29-1|14|TRBJ2-3
CSVEGTGPTDTQYF
>TRBV7-9|16|TRBJ2-5
CASSSRRDGNQETQYF
>TRBV5-4|14|TRBJ1-3
CASSVDSLVNTIYF
>TRBV7-9|16|TRBJ1-6
CASSLTGGSYNSPLHF
>TRBV19|16|TRBJ2-5
CASSIGLRRGQETQYF
>TRBV4-3|16|TRBJ2-5
CASSQVAEAAQETQYF
>TRBV4-3|15|TRBJ2-5
CASSQLAGTQETQYF
>TRBV30|13|TRBJ2-1
CAWMGRGDNEQFF
>TRBV7-9|14|TRBJ1-2
CASSIGQGNYGYTF
>TRBV29-1|12|TRBJ2-1
CSVPPTEEKQFF
>TRBV7-9|11|TRBJ2-1
CASSLVPEQFF
>TRBV7-9|13|TRBJ2-7
CASSSPLGDEQYF
>TRBV30|11|TRBJ2-1
CAWTDRNEQFF
>TRBV2|14|TRBJ1-5
CASSEGGGVQPQHF
>TRBV9|15|TRBJ2-3
CASSAGTGGTDTQYF
>TRBV4-2|13|TRBJ2-7
CASSPTVYYEQYF
>TRBV13|18|TRBJ2-3
CASSPRVAGVPGGDTQYF
>TRBV7-3|14|TRBJ2-3
CASSLYRAGDTQYF
>TRBV13|16|TRBJ1-2
CASSHREETLYYGYTF
>TRBV9|14|TRBJ2-3
CASSVVEGPDTQYF
>TRBV5-6|15|TRBJ2-7
CASSWTGYDTYEQYF
>TRBV2|13|TRBJ1-2
CASSEATTYGYTF
>TRBV25-1|12|TRBJ1-1
CASSPGLAEAFF
>TRBV7-9|15|TRBJ2-7
CASSLTGGLPYEQYF
>TRBV7-8|13|TRBJ1-2
CASSFWQGYGYTF
>TRBV29-1|14|TRBJ2-2
CSVSVGVNTGELFF